This is a list of T cell receptor beta chains from one sample in a study of memory CD4+ T cells and cytomegalovirus serostatus. Repertoires were generated with immunoSEQ multiplex PCR, while TCRdb's copy carries only in-frame clones and drops some. Here the sample spans about 39,000 clones, about 73% being singletons. The material sequenced was memory CD4+ T cells from blood. Every receptor here comes from an adult in good health and CMV-seronegative. The CDR3 runs from the conserved cysteine through the conserved F or W. D genes are given only for firm matches. Clone sizes are given selectively: once, few, many, or a class where the clone is expanded.

TRBJ2-7,TRBV7-9,-,-,TGTGCCAGCAGCCGGGGGGAGGGGACAGGTCCGAAAGAGCAGTACTTC,CASSRGEGTGPKEQYF
TRBJ1-1,TRBV29-1,once,-,TGCGGTATCCACAGAGGGCAAGGGAACACTGAAGCTTTCTTT,CGIHRGQGNTEAFF
TRBJ1-6,TRBV30,once,-,TGTGCCTGGAGAGGGAGGTTTTCACCCCTCCACTTT,CAWRGRFSPLHF
TRBJ1-6,TRBV30,-,TRBD1,TGTGCCTGGAGCGACAGGGGCGATCCCCTCCACTTT,CAWSDRGDPLHF
TRBJ2-2,TRBV19,-,TRBD1,TGTGCCAGTATGAGGGACAGGGGGCTTTCGTACACCGGGGAGCTGTTTTTT,CASMRDRGLSYTGELFF
TRBJ1-3,TRBV5-1,-,-,TGCGCCAGCAGCTTGGAAGGTAGATCAATATATTTT,CASSLEGRSIYF
TRBJ2-1,TRBV10-3,once,TRBD2,TGTGCCATCAGTGAGAGGGGTAGCGGGGGGGCTGGCAATGAGCAGTTCTTC,CAISERGSGGAGNEQFF
TRBJ1-1,TRBV7-6,-,-,TGTGCCAGCAGTAACAGGAACACTGAAGCTTTCTTT,CASSNRNTEAFF
TRBJ2-1,TRBV18,-,-,TGTGCCAGCTCACCCAACAGTGGGCAAGGTAATGAGCAGTTCTTC,CASSPNSGQGNEQFF
TRBJ2-5,TRBV4-1,-,TRBD1,TGCGCCAGCAGCCAAGATAGGGACAGTGGACGGGAGACCCAGTACTTC,CASSQDRDSGRETQYF
TRBJ1-1,TRBV15,-,-,TGTGCCACCAGCAGAGTGAGAGGGCTGGAGTCCGAAGCTTTCTTT,CATSRVRGLESEAFF
TRBJ1-1,TRBV5-1,-,-,TGCGCCAGCGGCGAACAGGGAATCGACACTGAAGCTTTCTTT,CASGEQGIDTEAFF
TRBJ1-6,TRBV2,-,-,TGTGCCAGCGGGGTGCGAGGGGGACGCGATAATTCACCCCTCCACTTT,CASGVRGGRDNSPLHF
TRBJ1-5,TRBV5-1,-,-,TGCGCCAGCAGCTTCGAGGGTGGCAATCAGCCCCAGCATTTT,CASSFEGGNQPQHF
TRBJ1-6,TRBV11-2,few,-,TGTGCCAGCAGCTTAGGGAACGTTTCACCCCTCCACTTT,CASSLGNVSPLHF
TRBJ1-5,TRBV6-6,-,-,TGTGCCAGCAGCAGAGGGGGCAATCAGCCCCAGCATTTT,CASSRGGNQPQHF
TRBJ1-1,TRBV5-4,-,TRBD1,TGTGCCAGCAGCATTCCGACAGGGACTGACACTGAAGCTTTCTTT,CASSIPTGTDTEAFF
TRBJ2-1,TRBV5-1,-,TRBD1,TGCGCCAGCAGCCAGGACAGGGGTAACGATGAGCAGTTCTTC,CASSQDRGNDEQFF
TRBJ2-7,TRBV27,few,TRBD2,TGTGCCAGCAGTTGGACTAGCGAAAACGAGCAGTACTTC,CASSWTSENEQYF
TRBJ2-3,TRBV5-6,-,-,TGTGCCAGCAGCTGGACTCGCACAGATACGCAGTATTTT,CASSWTRTDTQYF
TRBJ1-5,TRBV6-5,-,-,TGTGCCAGCAGTTCCCGCCGGGGGAGCAATCAGCCCCAGCATTTT,CASSSRRGSNQPQHF
TRBJ1-2,TRBV7-8,-,-,TGTGCCAGCAGCTTAGGCGAAGGGAGGTCCTATGGCTACACCTTC,CASSLGEGRSYGYTF
TRBJ1-1,TRBV7-8,-,-,TGTGCCAGCAGCTTAGGGTGGAGTGAAGCTTTCTTT,CASSLGWSEAFF
TRBJ1-1,TRBV6-6,-,-,TGTGCCAGCAGTTTAGGTAGACCTGAAGCTTTCTTT,CASSLGRPEAFF
TRBJ1-1,TRBV10-3,-,TRBD1,TGTGCCATCAGTAAGACAGGGGATAACACTGAAGCTTTCTTT,CAISKTGDNTEAFF
TRBJ1-2,TRBV7-9,-,-,TGTGCCAGCAGCTCACACTCTAAAGACCGAGTCTATGGCTACACCTTC,CASSSHSKDRVYGYTF
TRBJ1-1,TRBV5-1,medium-sized,-,TGCGCCAGCAGCCAGACAGGAGTGAACACTGAAGCTTTCTTT,CASSQTGVNTEAFF
TRBJ1-4,TRBV5-4,-,-,TGTGCCAGCAGCTTGGGCTCTAGGGAAAAACTGTTTTTT,CASSLGSREKLFF
TRBJ2-5,TRBV5-8,-,TRBD2,TGTGCCAGCAGCTCAGGGACTAGCGGGGTGCGGGAGACCCAGTACTTC,CASSSGTSGVRETQYF
TRBJ2-2,TRBV7-2,-,-,TGTGCCAGCAGCCCACGGACAGCCACCGGGGAGCTGTTTTTT,CASSPRTATGELFF
TRBJ2-2,TRBV12-5,-,TRBD1,TGTGCTAGTGGTTTGGTTCCCGCCTTAGGACAGGGGTCCGCCGGGGAGCTGTTTTTT,CASGLVPALGQGSAGELFF
TRBJ1-2,TRBV5-4,-,TRBD1,TGTGCCAGCAGCGTGCAGACAGGGAACTATGGCTACACCTTC,CASSVQTGNYGYTF
TRBJ2-3,TRBV4-2,once,TRBD2,TGTGCCAGCAGTCTAAGGACTAGCGGGGGGGCGTCAGGGTTTGATACGCAGTATTTT,CASSLRTSGGASGFDTQYF
TRBJ1-2,TRBV4-1,-,-,TGCGCCAGCAGCCAAGAAGTCCAGGGTCCTCAATATGGCTACACCTTC,CASSQEVQGPQYGYTF
TRBJ2-3,TRBV7-2,few,-,TGTGCCAGCGGATCTCCGGACGGACATAGCACAGATACGCAGTATTTT,CASGSPDGHSTDTQYF
TRBJ1-3,TRBV7-6,few,-,TGTGCCAGCAGCACATACAGGGCGGGTGGAAACACCATATATTTT,CASSTYRAGGNTIYF
TRBJ2-5,TRBV27,-,-,TGTGCCAGCAGTCCACTCGACAGGTACCAAGAGACCCAGTACTTC,CASSPLDRYQETQYF
TRBJ1-3,TRBV5-4,-,-,TGTGCCAGCAGCTTGGGGGGGGAGTCCTCTGGAAACACCATATATTTT,CASSLGGESSGNTIYF
TRBJ2-2,TRBV6-5,medium-sized,-,TGTGCCAGCAGTCCCTCACGGGGTAGGGGGGAGCTGTTTTTT,CASSPSRGRGELFF
TRBJ2-7,TRBV5-1,-,TRBD1,TGCGCCAGCACCGAGACAGGGGATCACGAGCAGTACTTC,CASTETGDHEQYF
TRBJ2-1,TRBV18,-,TRBD1,TGTGCCAGCTCACCACCGACAGGGGGCAAGGTTTTTGATGAGCAGTTCTTC,CASSPPTGGKVFDEQFF
TRBJ1-2,TRBV5-1,once,-,TGCGCCAGCAGCTTGGCCCTATCGGCAGGATCTGGCTACACCTTC,CASSLALSAGSGYTF
TRBJ1-1,TRBV18,-,TRBD1,TGTGCCAGCTCAGCCGACAGGGGGCATCTCAGCACTGAAGCTTTCTTT,CASSADRGHLSTEAFF
TRBJ2-1,TRBV7-8,-,TRBD2,TGTGCCAGCAACAAAAGGGCTAGCGGGGCCGGGGCCTACAATGAGCAGTTCTTC,CASNKRASGAGAYNEQFF
TRBJ1-2,TRBV19,-,-,TGTGCCAGTAGTATAGATTCAGGGGCCGGCGGCTACACCTTC,CASSIDSGAGGYTF
TRBJ1-6,TRBV19,-,TRBD1,TGTGCCAGTAACTCAGGGGGCGCAAATTCACCCCTCCACTTT,CASNSGGANSPLHF
TRBJ2-1,TRBV5-1,-,TRBD2,TGCGCCAGCAGCCCGGGACTAGCGGGGGTCGATAATGAGCAGTTCTTC,CASSPGLAGVDNEQFF
TRBJ1-6,TRBV19,-,-,TGTGCCAGTAGTACAGGGGTGAGCTCCTATAATTCACCCCTCCACTTT,CASSTGVSSYNSPLHF